These 21 T cell receptor beta chains were all obtained from the same sample, sequenced in a study of response to subunit inactivated influenza vaccine. TCRdb called the RT-PCR reads again in MiXCR, with one record for every CDR3 protein. The table shows about 780,000 distinct CDR3 sequences, with about 18% occurring only once. This material consisted of PBMCs from blood, taken more than 4 days after vaccination. The receptors stem from a man aged 45 to 65 who received an inactivated influenza vaccine.

This clonotype was counted between two and nine times. The chain uses TRBV20-1 and TRBJ2-5, with TRBD1 identical over 7 bases. With 1 base clipped from V and 5 bases from J, the junction kept 4 bases outside the gene matches. The germline V gene has CDR1 DFQATT and CDR2 SNEGSKA (reference sequence). There are 13 residues in the CDR3. For the CDR3, the DNA is TGCAGTGCTAGAGGGACAGGAGACGAGACCCAGTACTTC. Its protein is CSARGTGDETQYF.

The V call is TRBV2, the J call TRBJ2-3; D gene uncertain. The CDR3 totals 14 residues. V lost 7 bases, J lost 3 bases, and 14 bases lay in between. CDR1 and CDR2 from the germline V gene are SNHLY and FYNNEI. The CDR3, as DNA: TGTGCCAGCAATCTGGTTCTAGATACAGATACGCAGTATTTT. It yields the protein CASNLVLDTDTQYF.

This clonotype was counted at least ten times. The chain links TRBV20-1 to TRBJ2-7; 9 bases are a match to TRBD1. Trimming removed 5 bases from V and 5 bases from J; junction bases left unmatched: 4. Germline CDR1 and CDR2: DFQATT and SNEGSKA (reference sequence). The CDR3 extends over 12 amino acids. The CDR3 nucleotides read TGCAGTGCTTTGGACAGGGGAAACGAGCAGTACTTC. This sequence encodes CSALDRGNEQYF.

V is TRBV5-1 and J is TRBJ2-1; tentatively, D is TRBD2 (6 bases). The CDR3 loop spans 15 amino acids. V was pared by 5 bases and J by 6 bases, with 18 bases between. In germline, CDR1 is SGHRS, CDR2 YFSETQ. The CDR3 loop reads CASSPGLASLNEQFF. The DNA of the CDR3 is TGCGCCAGCAGTCCGGGACTCGCATCCCTCAATGAGCAGTTCTTC. The full variable domain, with the rest looked up from reference TRBV5-1 and TRBJ2-1, is KAGVTQTPRYLIKTRGQQVTLSCSPISGHRSVSWYQQTPGQGLQFLFEYFSETQRNKGNFPGRFSGRQFSNSRSEMNVSTLELGDSALYLCASSPGLASLNEQFFGPGTRLTVL.

This clonotype occurred a few times. The chain couples TRBV20-1 to TRBJ2-3; D ambiguous. Looked up from germline, CDR1 is DFQATT and CDR2 is SNEGSKA (reference sequence). The CDR3 extends over 13 amino acids. Trimming removed 3 bases at V and 6 bases at J, with 13 bases between. The CDR3 sequence: CSASGLSWDTQYF. The CDR3 DNA is TGCAGTGCTAGCGGGCTAAGCTGGGATACGCAGTATTTT.

This clonotype turned up a few times. The chain employs TRBV9 and TRBJ2-5, with 7 bases lining up with TRBD2. In germline, CDR1 is SGDLS, CDR2 YYNGEE. V gave up 4 bases and J gave up 1 base; unmatched junction bases: 7. The CDR3 is 15 residues long. The CDR3 DNA follows: TGTGCCAGCAGCATATCAGCGGGGCTCCAAGAGACCCAGTACTTC. Amino acids: CASSISAGLQETQYF.

The CDR3 reads CASCPGQGSYEQYF. The CDR3 DNA reads TGTGCCAGCTGCCCGGGACAGGGTAGCTACGAGCAGTACTTC. The chain links TRBV18 to TRBJ2-7; TRBD1 aligns across 9 bases. The CDR3 runs 14 residues. Germline V gene data show CDR1 as KGHSH and CDR2 as LQKENI. The J segment lost 3 bases and the V segment lost 7 bases, leaving 7 bases of the junction unmatched.

This clonotype was observed at least ten times. The chain employs TRBV29-1 and TRBJ2-5; the D gene is possibly TRBD2 (7 bases). CDR1 SQVTM and CDR2 ANQGSEA come from the germline V gene. Between the trimmed V and J ends, which lost 2 bases and 4 bases, there was a span of 14 bases. CDR3 size: 14 residues. CDR3 in DNA: TGCAGCGTTGAATGGGGGGGCCGGGGAGAGACCCAGTACTTC. It codes for CSVEWGGRGETQYF.

This clonotype was seen only a few times. CDR3 in DNA: TGCGCCAGCGGTGGGGGGCACGAGCAGTACTTC. The encoded protein is CASGGGHEQYF. The chain recombines TRBV10-2 with TRBJ2-7; possibly TRBD1 or TRBD2 for D (6 bases each). There are 11 residues in the CDR3. V lost 8 bases and J lost 5, with 10 bases in between. In germline, CDR1 is WSHSY, CDR2 SAAADI.

This clonotype appeared a few times. J is TRBJ1-3 and V is TRBV7-2; D uncertain. Germline values: CDR1 SGHTA, CDR2 FQGNSA. The CDR3 is 15 residues long. The ends were cut back, 5 bases at V and 0 bases at J, with 11 bases in the middle. The chain's CDR3 is CASSRIELSGNTIYF. CDR3 bases: TGTGCCAGCAGCCGCATTGAGCTCTCTGGAAACACCATATATTTT.

This clonotype was detected a few times. The chain combines TRBV7-9 with TRBJ1-2; 9 nucleotides line up with TRBD1. This CDR3 has 13 residues. The J segment lost 6 bases and the V segment lost 5 bases, leaving 4 bases of the junction unmatched. Germline V gene sequence: CDR1 SEHNR, CDR2 FQNEAQ (reference sequence). The CDR3 DNA follows: TGTGCCAGCAGCCCAGGGACAGGGCATGGCTACACCTTC. This gives the protein CASSPGTGHGYTF.

The genes are TRBV28 and TRBJ2-7; 7 bases are shared with TRBD1. The CDR3 runs to 15 residues. Germline V CDR1 and CDR2: MDHEN, SYDVKM. Losses at the gene ends were 1 base for V and 6 bases for J; bases not matched to a gene: 9. CDR3 nucleotides: TGTGCCAGCAGTTTATTGTCAGGGGGATTGGCCGAGCAGTACTTC. As protein: CASSLLSGGLAEQYF. The full variable domain, completed using reference TRBV28 and TRBJ2-7, is DVKVTQSSRYLVKRTGEKVFLECVQDMDHENMFWYRQDPGLGLRLIYFSYDVKMKEKGDIPEGYSVSREKKERFSLILESASTNQTSMYLCASSLLSGGLAEQYFGPGTRLTVT.

The chain has TRBV7-9 and TRBJ2-1, with 10 nucleotides matching TRBD2. With 1 base clipped from V and 9 bases from J, the junction kept 6 bases outside the gene matches. From germline, CDR1 is SEHNR and CDR2 FQNEAQ (reference sequence). The CDR3 has 15 amino acids. The CDR3 region has the DNA TGTGCCAGCAGCTTAGTGCTAGCGGGAGTGTCTGAGCAGTTCTTC. Its translation: CASSLVLAGVSEQFF.

The chain couples TRBV20-1 to TRBJ1-3; 7 bases are a match to TRBD1. The CDR3 covers 14 residues. V gave up 1 base and J gave up 4 bases; unmatched junction bases: 4. Germline V CDR1 and CDR2: DFQATT, SNEGSKA (reference sequence). The CDR3 DNA reads as TGCAGTGCTAGAGCTGGGACAGCCGGAAACACCATATATTTT. Translated: CSARAGTAGNTIYF.

A word on this clonotype: At one of its ends the junction is not consistent with the germline gene, which may arise from a read error. The CDR3 bases are TGCGCCAGTAGCCAAAGTCCAGGGTATAATTCACCCCTCCACTTT. Its translation: CASSQSPGYNSPLHF. This chain connects TRBV4-1 to TRBJ1-6; weak D call: TRBD1 (5 bases). The germline V gene encodes CDR1 MGHRA and CDR2 YSYEKL. This CDR3 is built from 15 residues.

The rearrangement uses TRBV11-2 and TRBJ1-1; D is ambiguous. Trimming cost V 8 bases and J 1 base, with 20 bases left between them. The CDR3 sequence is 16 residues long. Germline lookup yields CDR1 SGHAT and CDR2 FQNNGV. The CDR3 DNA is TGTGCCAGCTTGGGAAGGAACCGGCGATGGAACACTGAAGCTTTCTTT. Its translation: CASLGRNRRWNTEAFF.

The CDR3 coding sequence is TGCAGTGCCGAGCAGGCTGGCACAGATACGCAGTATTTT. Its protein is CSAEQAGTDTQYF. The chain combines TRBV20-1 with TRBJ2-3; unclear D gene. The V gene lost 6 bases and the J gene lost 1 base, with 11 bases spanning the gap. CDR1 is DFQATT, CDR2 SNEGSKA, per germline (reference sequence). The CDR3 loop spans 13 amino acids.

This clonotype has ten or more counts. The chain combines TRBV29-1 with TRBJ2-3, with D unclear. Between the trimmed V and J ends, which lost 2 bases and 6 bases, there was a span of 6 bases. Per the germline V gene, CDR1 is SQVTM and CDR2 is ANQGSEA. The CDR3 spans 11 residues. In DNA form, the CDR3 reads TGCAGCGTTGAATTGGGGGATACGCAGTATTTT. Residues: CSVELGDTQYF.

The chain has TRBV15 and TRBJ2-3; 7 positions match TRBD1. CDR1 LNHNV and CDR2 YYDKDF come from the germline V gene (reference sequence). Trimming took 2 bases from V and 0 from J; bases not matched to a gene: 5. There are 16 residues in the CDR3. Here the CDR3 reads CATSRNTGASTDTQYF. Written as DNA, the CDR3 is TGTGCCACCAGCAGAAATACAGGGGCTAGCACAGATACGCAGTATTTT.

A few counts support this clonotype. The chain employs TRBV15 and TRBJ2-1, with unresolved D. The V and J ends lost 0 bases and 0 bases respectively, with 12 bases between them. Germline-derived CDR1 and CDR2 are LNHNV and YYDKDF (reference sequence). This CDR3 comprises 17 residues. CDR3: CATSRDPATSSYNEQFF. Written as DNA, the CDR3 is TGTGCCACCAGCAGAGATCCGGCGACGAGCTCCTACAATGAGCAGTTCTTC.

The chain combines TRBV7-3 with TRBJ2-1, with D maybe TRBD1 (5 bases). The CDR3 has 15 residues. Looked up from germline, CDR1 is SGHTA and CDR2 is FQGTGA. The germline V and J ends were trimmed by 5 bases and 4 bases, with 15 bases remaining between them. The CDR3 is CASSPNRGEYNEQFF. The CDR3, as DNA: TGTGCCAGCAGCCCTAATAGGGGCGAGTACAATGAGCAGTTCTTC. Full variable domain (remainder filled in from reference TRBV7-3 and TRBJ2-1): GAGVSQTPSNKVTEKGKYVELRCDPISGHTALYWYRQSLGQGPEFLIYFQGTGAADDSGLPNDRFFAVRPEGSVSTLKIQRTERGDSAVYLCASSPNRGEYNEQFFGPGTRLTVL.